These 27 T cell receptor beta chains came from one sample sequenced in a study of control samples from healthy donors and cancer patients. Assay: immunoSEQ multiplex PCR; the TCRdb copy retains only in-frame clones and omits some. This sample has about 140,000 clones; roughly nine tenths occur once, and the top ten carry 7.1%. The sample taken for sequencing was blood. The receptors shown here come from a man aged 18-30 years in good health.

The genes are TRBV19 and TRBJ2-3, with D perhaps matching TRBD2 (7 bases). The V and J ends lost 6 bases and 3 bases respectively, with 10 bases between them. Germline V gives CDR1 LNHDA, CDR2 SQIVND (reference sequence). This CDR3 is 13 amino acids long. This CDR3 reads CASSRGATDTQYF. CDR3 bases: TGTGCCAGTAGCCGGGGGGCGACAGATACGCAGTATTTT.

The chain couples TRBV29-1 to TRBJ1-3; D is possibly TRBD1 (5 bases). The germline gives CDR1 SQVTM, CDR2 ANQGSEA. The CDR3 covers 14 residues. Trimming pared 6 bases from V and 0 bases from J, leaving 12 bases between. The CDR3, as DNA: TGCAGCGTCCAGGGAACCAGCTCTGGAAACACCATATATTTT. It specifies CSVQGTSSGNTIYF.

This clone was counted once. This chain joins TRBV30 and TRBJ2-5; 8 bases line up with TRBD2. Looked up from germline, CDR1 is GTSNPN and CDR2 is SVGIG (reference sequence). The CDR3 totals 14 residues. CDR3 sequence: CARSGAGAEETQYF. CDR3 DNA sequence: TGTGCTCGGAGCGGAGCGGGGGCGGAGGAGACCCAGTACTTC.

Regarding this clone: Other DNA sequences from this sample encode an identical CDR3 as well. The chain combines TRBV19 with TRBJ1-4; no clear D gene. The CDR3 consists of 11 residues. Trimming pared 10 bases from V and 7 bases from J, leaving 10 bases between. Germline CDR1 is LNHDA and CDR2 is SQIVND (reference sequence). The CDR3 spells CATKEGEKLFF. Here the CDR3 DNA reads TGTGCCACAAAGGAAGGTGAAAAACTGTTTTTT.

This clone has just one count. The germline gene is not matched at one end of the junction; a read error may be the cause. The chain uses TRBV2 and TRBJ1-4; D is unresolved. The CDR3 extends over 12 amino acids. CDR1 SNHLY and CDR2 FYNNEI come from the germline V gene. In DNA form, the CDR3 reads TGTGCCAGCAGGGAAGAAGGGGAAAAACTGTTTTTT. Translated: CASREEGEKLFF.

The chain combines TRBV6-4 with TRBJ2-1, with D possibly TRBD1 on 5 matching bases. The CDR3 has 13 residues. With 5 bases removed from V and 6 bases from J, the gap between germline ends came to 11 bases. Germline V gives CDR1 MRHNA, CDR2 SNTAGT. The CDR3 spells CASSPRDSNEQFF. As DNA, the CDR3 is TGTGCCAGCAGTCCCCGAGACAGCAATGAGCAGTTCTTC.

This sequence joins TRBV27 and TRBJ1-1; the D gene is possibly TRBD1 (5 bases). CDR1 and CDR2 from the germline V gene are MNHEY and SMNVEV (reference sequence). The ends were cut back, 5 bases at V and 1 base at J, with 11 bases in the middle. This CDR3 is built from 14 residues. The CDR3 coding sequence is TGTGCCAGCAGTCCCGTGACAGCGAACACTGAAGCTTTCTTT. This sequence encodes CASSPVTANTEAFF.

The chain links TRBV4-1 to TRBJ2-7; possibly TRBD1 for D (5 bases). Germline V gene data show CDR1 as MGHRA and CDR2 as YSYEKL. CDR3 size: 15 residues. The V and J ends lost 0 bases and 0 bases respectively, with 9 bases between them. CDR3 in amino acids: CASSQESTDSYEQYF. The CDR3 DNA follows: TGCGCCAGCAGCCAAGAGTCGACAGACTCCTACGAGCAGTACTTC.

Notes on this clone: One end of the junction does not line up with germline, which may come from a read error. This rearrangement joins TRBV9 to TRBJ1-1, with D unresolved. Per germline, CDR1 SGDLS and CDR2 YYNGEE. The CDR3 is 14 residues long. CDR3 DNA sequence: TGTGTCAGCAGCGTCGGGGTCCTGAACACTGAAGCTTTCTTT. This translates into CVSSVGVLNTEAFF.

This chain connects TRBV6-5 to TRBJ2-7, with D tentatively TRBD1 (7 bases). The CDR3 contains 15 residues. Germline CDR1 reads MNHEY; CDR2 reads SVGAGI. V was cut by 6 bases and J by 1 base, with 16 bases left in between. CDR3 coding DNA: TGTGCCAGCAGATCCCGCGGGACAGCTTCCTACGAGCAGTACTTC. Translating it yields CASRSRGTASYEQYF.

The chain employs TRBV18 and TRBJ1-5; D unresolved. V shed 3 bases and J shed 3 bases, with 3 bases lying between them. The germline CDR1 and CDR2 sequences are KGHSH and LQKENI. The CDR3 sequence is 12 residues long. The CDR3 protein is CASSPDNQPQHF. Written as DNA, the CDR3 is TGTGCCAGCTCACCCGACAATCAGCCCCAGCATTTT. Drawing the rest from reference TRBV18 and TRBJ1-5, the complete variable domain is NAGVMQNPRHLVRRRGQEARLRCSPMKGHSHVYWYRQLPEEGLKFMVYLQKENIIDESGMPKERFSAEFPKEGPSILRIQQVVRGDSAAYFCASSPDNQPQHFGDGTRLSIL.

The CDR3 coding sequence is TGTGCCACCAGCAGAGATCGTGGCCGGGAGACCCAGTACTTC. Its translation: CATSRDRGRETQYF. The chain uses TRBV15 and TRBJ2-5; D is unclear. The germline V gene encodes CDR1 LNHNV and CDR2 YYDKDF (reference sequence). CDR3 length: 14 residues. Trimming cost V 0 bases and J 5 bases, with 10 bases left between them. The variable domain in full, with the rest retrieved from reference TRBV15 and TRBJ2-5, is DAMVIQNPRYQVTQFGKPVTLSCSQTLNHNVMYWYQQKSSQAPKLLFHYYDKDFNNEADTPDNFQSRRPNTSFCFLDIRSPGLGDTAMYLCATSRDRGRETQYFGPGTRLLVL.

The V and J genes are TRBV6-4 and TRBJ2-2; D is perhaps TRBD1 or TRBD2 (5 bases each). Looked up from germline, CDR1 is MRHNA and CDR2 is SNTAGT. V was cut by 3 bases and J by 2 bases, with 13 bases left in between. This CDR3 has 16 amino acids. CDR3 bases: TGTGCCAGCAGTGATTATGGGACGGCTAACACCGGGGAGCTGTTTTTT. Translating gives CASSDYGTANTGELFF.

The chain links TRBV5-1 to TRBJ2-1, with 14 bases matching TRBD2. Germline lookup yields CDR1 SGHRS and CDR2 YFSETQ. The V segment lost 4 bases and the J segment 2 bases; nucleotides outside the gene matches: 2. This CDR3 has 16 amino acids. The CDR3 region is CASSKGLAGAYNEQFF. Here the CDR3 DNA reads TGCGCCAGCAGCAAGGGACTAGCGGGGGCCTACAATGAGCAGTTCTTC.

The V and J genes are TRBV14 and TRBJ1-6, with TRBD1 matching 8 bases. The germline gives CDR1 SGHDN, CDR2 FVKESK. The CDR3 runs to 14 residues. With 4 bases clipped from V and 6 bases from J, the junction kept 2 bases outside the gene matches. The CDR3 nucleotides are TGTGCCAGCAGCCGGACAGGGACTAATTCACCCCTCCACTTT. Protein product: CASSRTGTNSPLHF.

V is TRBV19 and J is TRBJ1-4; D remains unclear. CDR3 length equals 12 residues. In germline, CDR1 is LNHDA, CDR2 SQIVND (reference sequence). Trimming pared 1 base from V and 8 bases from J, leaving 5 bases between. CDR3 coding DNA: TGTGCCAGTAGTATAGCGGAAGAAAAACTGTTTTTT. Translating it yields CASSIAEEKLFF.

V and J are TRBV6-5 and TRBJ1-3; the D is unclear. CDR1 and CDR2 (germline): MNHEY, SVGAGI. The V and J ends lost 5 bases and 4 bases respectively, with 12 bases between them. The CDR3 runs to 14 residues. The CDR3 here is CASSRGPGGNTIYF. The CDR3 DNA reads as TGTGCCAGCAGTCGAGGGCCCGGAGGAAACACCATATATTTT.

This sequence joins TRBV13 and TRBJ2-3; 9 bases align to TRBD2. Per the germline V gene, CDR1 is PRHDT and CDR2 is FYEKMQ (reference sequence). The CDR3 is made up of 19 amino acids. V gave up 4 bases and J gave up 3 bases; unmatched junction bases: 17. The CDR3 sequence is CASSSRLQRGAGGTDTQYF. CDR3 nucleotide sequence: TGTGCCAGCAGCTCCCGACTTCAGCGGGGGGCCGGAGGTACAGATACGCAGTATTTT. The whole variable domain, filled in from reference TRBV13 and TRBJ2-3, reads AAGVIQSPRHLIKEKRETATLKCYPIPRHDTVYWYQQGPGQDPQFLISFYEKMQSDKGSIPDRFSAQQFSDYHSELNMSSLELGDSALYFCASSSRLQRGAGGTDTQYFGPGTRLTVL.

This clone was recorded a few times. The gene calls are TRBV7-6 and TRBJ2-7; 8 bases map to TRBD1. The CDR3 spans 14 residues. Germline CDR1 and CDR2: SGHVS and FNYEAQ. The ends lost 5 bases at V and 5 bases at J; junction bases unmatched: 8. CDR3 protein: CASSARQGSNEQYF. Written as DNA, the CDR3 is TGTGCCAGCAGCGCCCGACAGGGGTCCAACGAGCAGTACTTC.

The chain carries TRBV6-6 and TRBJ1-1; tentatively, D is TRBD1 (5 bases). Germline-derived CDR1 and CDR2 are MNHNY and SVGAGI (reference sequence). V was shortened by 0 bases and J by 4 bases, with 9 bases between the two germline ends. This CDR3 is built from 14 residues. The CDR3 DNA sequence: TGTGCCAGCAGTTACTCCAATACAGGCACTGAAGCTTTCTTT. Translated, it gives CASSYSNTGTEAFF.

The V and J genes are TRBV11-2 and TRBJ2-7; no clear D gene. Per germline, CDR1 SGHAT and CDR2 FQNNGV. This CDR3 comprises 12 residues. Trimming pared 5 bases from V and 0 bases from J, leaving 5 bases between. The CDR3 reads CASSPYSYEQYF. CDR3 coding DNA: TGTGCCAGCAGCCCCTACTCCTACGAGCAGTACTTC.

This rearrangement joins TRBV19 to TRBJ2-2; D possibly corresponds to TRBD1 (5 bases). CDR1 is LNHDA, CDR2 SQIVND, per germline (reference sequence). The CDR3 contains 13 residues. V dropped 9 bases and J dropped 4 bases, with 12 bases sitting between them. CDR3 loop: CASILTVTGELFF. CDR3 DNA: TGTGCCAGCATCCTGACAGTCACCGGGGAGCTGTTTTTT.

This sequence joins TRBV11-2 and TRBJ2-4, with 7 bases identical to TRBD2. The germline CDR1 and CDR2 sequences are SGHAT and FQNNGV. V shed 3 bases, J shed 0 bases, and the junction held 2 bases outside the gene matches. The CDR3 spans 15 residues. The CDR3 region is CASSLSGTAKNIQYF. CDR3 sequence (DNA): TGTGCCAGCAGCTTGAGCGGGACAGCCAAAAACATTCAGTACTTC.

The chain uses TRBV6-5 and TRBJ1-2, with D perhaps matching TRBD1 (5 bases). Germline CDR1 is MNHEY and CDR2 is SVGAGI. Trimming took 7 bases from V and 7 from J, leaving 22 bases between them. The CDR3 length is 15 residues. The CDR3 nucleotides are TGTGCCAGCACATCAAGTAGGGCAGGGTGGGCTGGCTACACCTTC. Translated: CASTSSRAGWAGYTF.

V usage is TRBV4-1 and J usage is TRBJ1-2; no firm D call. This CDR3 spans 15 amino acids. The V gene lost 0 bases and the J gene lost 0 bases, with 8 bases spanning the gap. Germline CDR1 is MGHRA and CDR2 is YSYEKL. As DNA, the CDR3 is TGCGCCAGCAGCCAAGATCACGGCCCTAACTATGGCTACACCTTC. Its translation is CASSQDHGPNYGYTF.

As concerns this clone: The same CDR3 is also encoded by other DNA sequences in this sample. This sequence joins TRBV13 and TRBJ2-2; TRBD2 agrees at 8 bases. The CDR3 is 17 residues long. The V segment lost 0 bases and the J segment 4 bases; nucleotides outside the gene matches: 7. Per germline, CDR1 PRHDT and CDR2 FYEKMQ (reference sequence). The CDR3 spells CASSLGVAGGLTGELFF. CDR3 DNA sequence: TGTGCCAGCAGCTTAGGGGTGGCGGGGGGTCTCACCGGGGAGCTGTTTTTT.

The genes are TRBV5-1 and TRBJ1-2, with 8 bases matching TRBD1. CDR3 size: 14 residues. In germline, CDR1 is SGHRS, CDR2 YFSETQ. Trimming removed 2 bases from V and 8 bases from J; junction bases left unmatched: 8. The CDR3 sequence is CASSLRQGLNGYTF. CDR3 DNA: TGCGCCAGCAGCTTAAGACAGGGGCTTAACGGCTACACCTTC.